This T cell receptor beta chain comes out of a study of OX40 agonist ivuxolimab in advanced cancers. This clone was counted only a few times. Profiled with immunoSEQ multiplex PCR; TCRdb holds only in-frame clones, not every one. The data hold tens of thousands of clones, with around 88% observed a single time. The CDR3 sequence is 18 residues long. The sequence was collected from an adult with an advanced solid tumor such as melanoma, head and neck, liver or kidney cancer. The genes are TRBV21-1 and TRBJ2-6; TRBD1, the D gene given by the table, was not confirmed from the DNA. TRBV21-1 is noted as a pseudogene. Sequencing was performed on CD4+ or CD8+ T cells sorted from blood, taken in a trial of the OX40 agonist ivuxolimab. This CDR3 is CATPLKTRGLSGANVLTF. The DNA for the CDR3 is TGTGCCACCCCACTCAAAACCAGGGGGCTGTCTGGGGCCAACGTCCTGACTTTC.